The 9 T cell receptor beta chains reported below all come from one sample, sequenced in a study of blood T cell repertoires in COVID-19. Measured with immunoSEQ multiplex PCR; TCRdb has only the in-frame clones, and not every one. The sample shows more than 65,000 clones, 83% of them seen only once. Specimen: peripheral blood. The receptors were gathered from a man aged 30 to 39 with COVID-19, enrolled during active disease.

This clone was observed a single time. The rearrangement uses TRBV15 and TRBJ2-1, with 11 positions matching TRBD2. CDR1 and CDR2 from the germline V gene are LNHNV and YYDKDF (reference sequence). This CDR3 comprises 14 residues. With V trimmed by 9 bases and J by 7 bases, 8 bases remained unmatched. The CDR3 loop reads CATTSGIRWNEQFF. The DNA of the CDR3 is TGTGCCACGACTAGCGGGATACGTTGGAATGAGCAGTTCTTC.

This chain links TRBV5-6 with TRBJ1-1; 7 nucleotides line up with TRBD1. The ends lost 2 bases at V and 4 bases at J; junction bases unmatched: 8. The length of the CDR3 is 15 residues. CDR1 is SGHDT, CDR2 YYEEEE, per germline. The CDR3 is CASSFTGAGGTEAFF. For the CDR3, the DNA is TGTGCCAGCAGCTTTACAGGGGCAGGGGGCACTGAAGCTTTCTTT.

The rearrangement links TRBV5-6 to TRBJ1-2; perhaps TRBD1 as D (6 bases). From germline, CDR1 is SGHDT and CDR2 YYEEEE. CDR3 length: 15 amino acids. Trimming removed 4 bases from V and 3 bases from J, with 16 bases in between. CDR3 region: CASSLVRGGDYGYTF. CDR3 bases: TGTGCCAGCAGCCTGGTGAGAGGGGGGGACTATGGCTACACCTTC.

The chain employs TRBV4-2 and TRBJ1-1, with TRBD1 identical over 7 bases. The CDR3 covers 15 residues. CDR1 is LGHNA and CDR2 is YNFKEQ in the germline V gene. V lost 1 base to trimming and J lost 4 bases; unmatched junction nucleotides: 6. This CDR3 reads CASSQGQGHGTEAFF. The CDR3 DNA reads TGTGCCAGCAGCCAAGGACAGGGTCACGGCACTGAAGCTTTCTTT.

The chain joins TRBV6-1 to TRBJ1-1; 9 bases align to TRBD1. V was pared by 3 bases and J by 0 bases, with 5 bases of the junction left unmatched. The CDR3 loop spans 16 amino acids. Germline V CDR1 and CDR2: MNHNS, SASEGT. This CDR3 is CASSDTGGAVNTEAFF. CDR3 DNA sequence: TGTGCCAGCAGTGACACAGGGGGCGCCGTGAACACTGAAGCTTTCTTT.

The chain carries TRBV5-4 and TRBJ2-5; the D gene is possibly TRBD1 (5 bases). The CDR3 is 13 amino acids. Looked up from germline, CDR1 is SGHNT and CDR2 is YYREEE (reference sequence). Trimming stripped 3 bases from V and 4 bases from J, with 10 bases between. The CDR3 bases are TGTGCCAGCAGCTCCGGACAAACAGAGACCCAGTACTTC. It specifies CASSSGQTETQYF.

The count of this clone is one. V and J are TRBV2 and TRBJ2-1, with TRBD2 matching over 10 bases. The trim removed 7 bases at V and 8 bases at J, leaving 8 bases unmatched. Germline V CDR1 and CDR2: SNHLY, FYNNEI. The CDR3 runs to 14 residues. In nucleotides, the CDR3 is TGTGCCAGCAAGCGTAGCGGGAGGTGGGATGAGCAGTTCTTC. It is translated as CASKRSGRWDEQFF.

CDR3 DNA: TGTGCCAGCAGCCAAGATCTAAACGGAGCTTACAATCAGCCCCAGCATTTT. Its translation is CASSQDLNGAYNQPQHF. The chain joins TRBV14 to TRBJ1-5; D remains unclear. Germline values: CDR1 SGHDN, CDR2 FVKESK. V was trimmed by 0 bases and J by 3 bases, leaving 15 bases between them. The CDR3 runs to 17 residues.

The chain uses TRBV27 and TRBJ1-2; D is perhaps TRBD1 (5 bases). Germline V gives CDR1 MNHEY, CDR2 SMNVEV (reference sequence). This CDR3 has 13 amino acids. Deletions cut 5 bases from V and 8 bases from J, with 15 bases between. CDR3 residues: CASSPQGSGGYTF. CDR3 DNA sequence: TGTGCCAGCAGTCCGCAGGGATCCGGCGGCTACACCTTC.